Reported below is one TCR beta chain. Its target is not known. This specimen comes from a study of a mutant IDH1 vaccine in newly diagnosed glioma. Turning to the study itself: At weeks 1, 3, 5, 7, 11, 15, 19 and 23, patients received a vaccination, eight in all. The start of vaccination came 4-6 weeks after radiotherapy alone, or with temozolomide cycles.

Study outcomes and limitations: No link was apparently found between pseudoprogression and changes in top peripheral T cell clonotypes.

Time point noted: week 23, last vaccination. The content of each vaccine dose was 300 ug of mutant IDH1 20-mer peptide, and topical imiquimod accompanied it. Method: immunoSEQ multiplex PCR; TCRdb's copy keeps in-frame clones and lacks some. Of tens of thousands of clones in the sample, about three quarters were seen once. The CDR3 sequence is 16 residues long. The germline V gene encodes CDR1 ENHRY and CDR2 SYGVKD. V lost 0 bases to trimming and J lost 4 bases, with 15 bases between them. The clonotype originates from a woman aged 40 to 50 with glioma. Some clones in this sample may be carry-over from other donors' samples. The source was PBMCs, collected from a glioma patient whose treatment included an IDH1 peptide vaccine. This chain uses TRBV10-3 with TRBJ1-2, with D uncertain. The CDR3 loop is CAISESTASAGYGYTF. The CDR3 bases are TGTGCCATCAGTGAGTCGACCGCGTCCGCCGGCTATGGCTACACCTTC.